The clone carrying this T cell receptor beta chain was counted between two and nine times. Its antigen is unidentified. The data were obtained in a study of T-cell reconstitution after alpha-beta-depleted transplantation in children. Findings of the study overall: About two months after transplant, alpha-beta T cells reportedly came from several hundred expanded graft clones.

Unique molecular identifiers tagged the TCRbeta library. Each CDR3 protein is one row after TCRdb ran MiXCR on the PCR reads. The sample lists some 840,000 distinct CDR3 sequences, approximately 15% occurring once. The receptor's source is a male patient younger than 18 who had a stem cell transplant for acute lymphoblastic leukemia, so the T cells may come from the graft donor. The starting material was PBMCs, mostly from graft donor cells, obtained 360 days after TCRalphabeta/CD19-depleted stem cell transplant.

CDR3 sequence reads: CASSVSDRDFALDWNSPLHF. The CDR3 DNA reads as TGTGCCAGCAGCGTCTCAGACAGGGATTTCGCCCTAGACTGGAATTCACCCCTCCACTTT. The genes are TRBV9 and TRBJ1-6, with 7 bases lining up with TRBD1. V trimming: 2 bases; J trimming: 7 bases; junction bases outside the gene matches: 21. This CDR3 is built from 20 residues. CDR1 SGDLS and CDR2 YYNGEE come from the germline V gene.